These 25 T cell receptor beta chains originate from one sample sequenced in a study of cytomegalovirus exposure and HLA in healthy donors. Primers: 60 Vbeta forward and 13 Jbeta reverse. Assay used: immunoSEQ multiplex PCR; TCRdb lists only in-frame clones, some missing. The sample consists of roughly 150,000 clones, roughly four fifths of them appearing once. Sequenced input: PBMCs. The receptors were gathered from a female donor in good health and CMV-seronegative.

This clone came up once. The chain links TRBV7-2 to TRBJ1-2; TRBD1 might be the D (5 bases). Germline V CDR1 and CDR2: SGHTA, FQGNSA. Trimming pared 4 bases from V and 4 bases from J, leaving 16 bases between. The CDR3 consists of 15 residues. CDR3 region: CASSWGVPARYGYTF. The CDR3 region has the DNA TGTGCCAGCAGCTGGGGGGTGCCAGCGCGCTATGGCTACACCTTC.

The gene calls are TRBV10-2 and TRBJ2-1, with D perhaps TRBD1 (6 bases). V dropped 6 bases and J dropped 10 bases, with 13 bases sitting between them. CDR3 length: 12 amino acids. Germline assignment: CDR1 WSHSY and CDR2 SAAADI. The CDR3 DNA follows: TGCGCCAGCAGGATAGTTCAGGGGGAGCAGTTCTTC. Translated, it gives CASRIVQGEQFF.

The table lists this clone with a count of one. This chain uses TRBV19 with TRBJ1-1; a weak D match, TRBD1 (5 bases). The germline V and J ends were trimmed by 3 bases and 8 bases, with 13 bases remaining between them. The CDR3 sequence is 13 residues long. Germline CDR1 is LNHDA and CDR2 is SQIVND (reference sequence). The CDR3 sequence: CASSMGGVTEAFF. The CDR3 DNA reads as TGTGCCAGTAGTATGGGGGGGGTTACGGAAGCTTTCTTT.

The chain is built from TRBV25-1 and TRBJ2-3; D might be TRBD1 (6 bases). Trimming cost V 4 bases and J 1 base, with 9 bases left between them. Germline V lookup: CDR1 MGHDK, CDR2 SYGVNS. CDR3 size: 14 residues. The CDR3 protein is CASSARQGTDTQYF. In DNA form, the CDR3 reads TGTGCCAGCAGTGCACGACAGGGCACAGATACGCAGTATTTT.

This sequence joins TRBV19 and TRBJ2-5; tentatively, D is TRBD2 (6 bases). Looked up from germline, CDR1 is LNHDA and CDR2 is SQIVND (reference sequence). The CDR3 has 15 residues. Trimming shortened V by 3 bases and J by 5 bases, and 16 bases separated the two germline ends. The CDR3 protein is CASSIRRGDGETQYF. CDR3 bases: TGTGCCAGTAGTATTAGGCGGGGTGATGGCGAGACCCAGTACTTC.

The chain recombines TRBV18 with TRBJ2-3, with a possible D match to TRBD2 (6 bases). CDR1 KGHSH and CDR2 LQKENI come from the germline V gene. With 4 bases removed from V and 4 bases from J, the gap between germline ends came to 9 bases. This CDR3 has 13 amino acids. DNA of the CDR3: TGTGCCAGCTCACTCACTAGCTCAGATACGCAGTATTTT. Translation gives CASSLTSSDTQYF.

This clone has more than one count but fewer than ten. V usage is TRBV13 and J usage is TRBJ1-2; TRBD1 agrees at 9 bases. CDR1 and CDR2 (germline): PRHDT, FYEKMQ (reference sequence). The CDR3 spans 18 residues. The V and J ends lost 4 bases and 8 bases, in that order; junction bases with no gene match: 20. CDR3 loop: CASSSVSAGQGDLRGYTF. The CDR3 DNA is TGTGCCAGCAGCTCGGTATCAGCGGGACAGGGTGATTTGCGGGGCTACACCTTC.

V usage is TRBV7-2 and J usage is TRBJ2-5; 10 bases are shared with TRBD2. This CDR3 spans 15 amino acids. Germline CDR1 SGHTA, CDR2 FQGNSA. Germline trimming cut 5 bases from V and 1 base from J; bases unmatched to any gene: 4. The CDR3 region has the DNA TGTGCCAGCAGCATCCAGCGGGGGGGCCAAGAGACCCAGTACTTC. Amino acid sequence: CASSIQRGGQETQYF.

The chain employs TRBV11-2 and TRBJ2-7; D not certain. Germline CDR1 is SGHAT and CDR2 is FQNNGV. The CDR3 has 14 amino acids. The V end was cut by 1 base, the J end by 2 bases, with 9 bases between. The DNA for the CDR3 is TGTGCCAGCAGCTTAGGTTCCGGTACCTACGAGCAGTACTTC. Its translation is CASSLGSGTYEQYF.

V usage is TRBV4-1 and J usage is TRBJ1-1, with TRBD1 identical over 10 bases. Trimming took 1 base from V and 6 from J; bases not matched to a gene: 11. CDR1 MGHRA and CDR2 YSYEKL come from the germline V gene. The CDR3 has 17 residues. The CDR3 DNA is TGCGCCAGCAGCCAAGCTCCGGGACAGGGGAACATCGCTGAAGCTTTCTTT. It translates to CASSQAPGQGNIAEAFF.

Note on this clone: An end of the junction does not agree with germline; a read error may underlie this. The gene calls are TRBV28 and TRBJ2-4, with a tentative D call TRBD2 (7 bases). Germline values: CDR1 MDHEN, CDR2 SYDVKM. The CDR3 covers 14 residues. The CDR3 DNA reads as TGTGCCACCAAGGGAGGGGGAGGCAAAAACAGTCAGTACTTC. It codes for CATKGGGGKNSQYF.

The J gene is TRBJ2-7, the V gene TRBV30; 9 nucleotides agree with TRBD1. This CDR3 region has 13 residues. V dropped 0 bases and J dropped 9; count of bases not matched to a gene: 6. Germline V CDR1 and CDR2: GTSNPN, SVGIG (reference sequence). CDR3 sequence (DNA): TGTGCCTGGAGTGTGGGACAGGGTTGGGGGCAGTACTTC. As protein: CAWSVGQGWGQYF.

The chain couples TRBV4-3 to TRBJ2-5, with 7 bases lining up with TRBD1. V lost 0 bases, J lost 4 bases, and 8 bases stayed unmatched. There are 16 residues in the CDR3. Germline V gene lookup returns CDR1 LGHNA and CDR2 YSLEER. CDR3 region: CASSQEYRGGGETQYF. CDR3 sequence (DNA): TGCGCCAGCAGCCAAGAGTACAGGGGTGGGGGAGAGACCCAGTACTTC.

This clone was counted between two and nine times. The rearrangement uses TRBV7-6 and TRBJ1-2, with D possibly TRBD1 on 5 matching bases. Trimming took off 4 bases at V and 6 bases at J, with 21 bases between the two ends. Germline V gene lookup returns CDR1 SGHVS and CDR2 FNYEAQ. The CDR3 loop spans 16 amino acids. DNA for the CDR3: TGTGCCAGCAGCTCGACGTGGGCAGGGCTAGAGGATGGCTACACCTTC. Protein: CASSSTWAGLEDGYTF.

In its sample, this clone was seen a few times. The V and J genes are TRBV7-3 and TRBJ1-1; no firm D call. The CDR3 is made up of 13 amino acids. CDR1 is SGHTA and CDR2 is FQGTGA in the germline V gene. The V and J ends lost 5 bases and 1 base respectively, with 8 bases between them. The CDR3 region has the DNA TGTGCCAGCAGCCGTGGAGGGAACACTGAAGCTTTCTTT. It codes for CASSRGGNTEAFF.

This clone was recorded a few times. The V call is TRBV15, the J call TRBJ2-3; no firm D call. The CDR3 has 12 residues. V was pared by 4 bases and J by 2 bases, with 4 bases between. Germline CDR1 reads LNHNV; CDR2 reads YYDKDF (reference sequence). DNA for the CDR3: TGTGCCACCAGCAAACACACAGATACGCAGTATTTT. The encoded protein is CATSKHTDTQYF.

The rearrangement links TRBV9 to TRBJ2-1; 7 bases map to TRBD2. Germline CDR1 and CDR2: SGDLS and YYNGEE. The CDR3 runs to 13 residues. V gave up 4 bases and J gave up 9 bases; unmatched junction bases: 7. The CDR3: CASSPSGGGEQFF. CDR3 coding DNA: TGTGCCAGCAGCCCTAGTGGGGGGGGTGAGCAGTTCTTC.

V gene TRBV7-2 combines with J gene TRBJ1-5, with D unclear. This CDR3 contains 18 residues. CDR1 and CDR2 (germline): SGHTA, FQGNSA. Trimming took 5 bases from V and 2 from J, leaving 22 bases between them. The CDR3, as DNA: TGTGCCAGCAGCCAAGATCTTCCCCCAATTGAGGGCAATCAGCCCCAGCATTTT. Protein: CASSQDLPPIEGNQPQHF. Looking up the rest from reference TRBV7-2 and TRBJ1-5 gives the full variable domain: GAGVSQSPSNKVTEKGKDVELRCDPISGHTALYWYRQSLGQGLEFLIYFQGNSAPDKSGLPSDRFSAERTGGSVSTLTIQRTQQEDSAVYLCASSQDLPPIEGNQPQHFGDGTRLSIL.

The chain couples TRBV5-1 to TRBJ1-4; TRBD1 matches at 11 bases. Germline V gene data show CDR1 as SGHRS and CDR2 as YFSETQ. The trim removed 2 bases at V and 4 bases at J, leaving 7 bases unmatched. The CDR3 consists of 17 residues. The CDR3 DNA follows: TGCGCCAGCAGCTTTGGACAGGGGGCGCGTGGTAATGAAAAACTGTTTTTT. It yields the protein CASSFGQGARGNEKLFF.

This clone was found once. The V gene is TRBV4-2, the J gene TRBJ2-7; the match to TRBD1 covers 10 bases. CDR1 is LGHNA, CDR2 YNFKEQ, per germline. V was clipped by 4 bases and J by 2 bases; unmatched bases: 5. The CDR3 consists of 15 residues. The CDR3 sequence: CASSRGTGVTYEQYF. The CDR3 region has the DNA TGTGCCAGCAGCCGCGGGACAGGGGTGACCTACGAGCAGTACTTC.

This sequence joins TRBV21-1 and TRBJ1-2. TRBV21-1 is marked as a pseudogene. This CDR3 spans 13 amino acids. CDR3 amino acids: CASSNVVDYGYTF. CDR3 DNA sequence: TGTGCCAGCAGCAACGTAGTGGACTATGGCTACACCTTC.

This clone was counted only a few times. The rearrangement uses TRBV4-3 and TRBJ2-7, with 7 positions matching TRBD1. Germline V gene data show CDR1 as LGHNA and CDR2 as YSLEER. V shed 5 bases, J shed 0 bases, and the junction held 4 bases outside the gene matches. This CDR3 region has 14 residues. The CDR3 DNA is TGCGCCAGCAGCAAGGGGGCAGGCTCCTACGAGCAGTACTTC. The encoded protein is CASSKGAGSYEQYF.

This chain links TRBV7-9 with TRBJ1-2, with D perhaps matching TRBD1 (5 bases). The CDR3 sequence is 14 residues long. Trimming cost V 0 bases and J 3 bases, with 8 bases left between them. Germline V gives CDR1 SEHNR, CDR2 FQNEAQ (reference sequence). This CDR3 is CASSLAGVDYGYTF. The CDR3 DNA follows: TGTGCCAGCAGCTTAGCAGGGGTGGACTATGGCTACACCTTC.

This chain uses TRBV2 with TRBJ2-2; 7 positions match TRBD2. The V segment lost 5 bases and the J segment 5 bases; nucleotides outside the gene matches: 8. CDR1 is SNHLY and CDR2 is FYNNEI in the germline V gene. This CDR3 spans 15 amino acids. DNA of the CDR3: TGTGCCAGCAGTCTCCTAGCGGTATCTACCGGGGAGCTGTTTTTT. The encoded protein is CASSLLAVSTGELFF.

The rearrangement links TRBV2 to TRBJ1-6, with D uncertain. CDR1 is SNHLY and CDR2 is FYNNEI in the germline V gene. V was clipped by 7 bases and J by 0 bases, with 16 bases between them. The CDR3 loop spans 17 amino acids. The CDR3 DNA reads TGTGCCAGCACCCAGGACGGGGTGGTCTCCTATAATTCACCCCTCCACTTT. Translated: CASTQDGVVSYNSPLHF.